The sequence of this T cell receptor (beta chain) was determined in a study of T cells after yellow fever vaccination. As for the study in general: Researchers used SMART-Seq v4 Ultra Low Input to prepare fractions that had low cell numbers. General study findings and limits: At 95% to 96% for CD4 and approximately 88% for CD8, most primary-vaccination clones showed up again after the booster.

As concerns this clonotype: Its antigen is undetermined.

By 5'RACE template switching, TCR cDNA was produced, with a universal primer site and UMIs added in the process. TCRdb re-called the 5' RACE reads with MiXCR, one entry per CDR3 protein. The table has 200,000 to 300,000 distinct CDR3 sequences, roughly 6.8% seen once; the top ten hold 1% to 1.2%. The CDR3 consists of 14 residues. With 2 bases removed from V and 4 bases from J, the gap between germline ends came to 11 bases. Germline CDR1 and CDR2: SGHTA and FQGNSA. V is TRBV7-2 and J is TRBJ2-5; possibly TRBD1 for D (5 bases). The sequencing here drew on CD4+ T cells sorted from PBMCs, taken on the day of the yellow fever booster vaccination. The receptor was isolated from a man aged 25 to 40 who received the YFV17D yellow fever vaccine. This CDR3 reads CASSLLGAIETQYF. CDR3 bases: TGTGCCAGCAGCTTATTAGGGGCGATAGAGACCCAGTACTTC.